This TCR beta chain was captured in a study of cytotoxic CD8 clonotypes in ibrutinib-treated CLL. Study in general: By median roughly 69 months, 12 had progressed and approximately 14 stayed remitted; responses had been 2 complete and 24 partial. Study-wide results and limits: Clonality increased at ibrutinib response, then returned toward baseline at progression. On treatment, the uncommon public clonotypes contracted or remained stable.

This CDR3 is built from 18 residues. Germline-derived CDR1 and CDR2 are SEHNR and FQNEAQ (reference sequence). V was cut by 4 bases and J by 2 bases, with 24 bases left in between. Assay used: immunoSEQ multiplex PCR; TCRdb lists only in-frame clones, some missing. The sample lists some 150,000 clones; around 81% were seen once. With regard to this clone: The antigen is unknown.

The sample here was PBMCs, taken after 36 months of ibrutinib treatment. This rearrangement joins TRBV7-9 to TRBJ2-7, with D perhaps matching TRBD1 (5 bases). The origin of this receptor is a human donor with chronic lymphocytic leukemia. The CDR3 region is CASSSPTPGQQPPYEQYF. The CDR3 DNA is TGTGCCAGCAGCTCTCCAACACCCGGACAACAACCACCCTACGAGCAGTACTTC. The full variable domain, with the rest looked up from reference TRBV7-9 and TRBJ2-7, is DTGVSQNPRHKITKRGQNVTFRCDPISEHNRLYWYRQTLGQGPEFLTYFQNEAQLEKSRLLSDRFSAERPKGSFSTLEIQRTEQGDSAMYLCASSSPTPGQQPPYEQYFGPGTRLTVT.